Listed here is a single TCR beta chain. What it binds is not known. Single viable CD3+CD4+CD8-CD45RO+ cells were sorted as the memory CD4+ T cells. The data derive from a study of memory CD4+ T cells and cytomegalovirus serostatus. Overall study: Healthy Belgian adult donors included several CMV-positive and approximately 25 CMV-negative people.

The CDR3 is 17 amino acids. The germline V gene has CDR1 MGHDK and CDR2 SYGVNS. The J segment lost 2 bases and the V segment lost 3 bases, leaving 9 bases of the junction unmatched. TCRdb keeps only in-frame clones here, not all; method: immunoSEQ multiplex PCR. The sample holds roughly 84,000 clones, less than 90% seen once. The study, taken as a whole, reports: Each of approximately 63 CMV-associated TCRbeta sequences occurred in one to five individuals.

Sequencing was carried out using memory CD4+ T cells from blood. This receptor was identified in an adult in good health and CMV-seronegative. The chain uses TRBV25-1 and TRBJ2-5; 10 nucleotides match TRBD1. CDR3 amino acids: CASSDYRDRGSQETQYF. CDR3 sequence (DNA): TGTGCCAGCAGTGATTACCGGGACAGGGGCTCACAAGAGACCCAGTACTTC.